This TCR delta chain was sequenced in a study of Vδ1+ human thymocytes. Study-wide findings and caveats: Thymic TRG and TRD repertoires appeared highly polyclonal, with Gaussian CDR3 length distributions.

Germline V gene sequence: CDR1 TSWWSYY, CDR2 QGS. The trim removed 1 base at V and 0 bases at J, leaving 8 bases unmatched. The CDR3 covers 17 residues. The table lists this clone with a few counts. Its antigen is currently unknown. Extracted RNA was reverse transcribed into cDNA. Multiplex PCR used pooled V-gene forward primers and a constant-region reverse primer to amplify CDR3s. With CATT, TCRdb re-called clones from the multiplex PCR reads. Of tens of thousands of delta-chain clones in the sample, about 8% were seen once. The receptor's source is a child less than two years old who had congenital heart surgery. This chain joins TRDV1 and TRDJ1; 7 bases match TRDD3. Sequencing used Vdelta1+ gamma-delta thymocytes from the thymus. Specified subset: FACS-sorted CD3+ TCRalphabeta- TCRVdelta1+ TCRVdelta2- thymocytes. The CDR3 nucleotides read TGTGCTCTTGGGGAACGGCGTACTGGGGATTACACCGATAAACTCATCTTT. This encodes CALGERRTGDYTDKLIF.